A selection of T cell receptor beta chains follows, all from one sample in a study of early stage breast cancer tumors. Only in-frame clones appear in the TCRdb table, and some are missing; sequencing was by immunoSEQ multiplex PCR. The data contain around 60,000 clones, about 80% of them singletons. The specimen was blood. The source is a person in their twenties or thirties with breast cancer. Each CDR3 is given with its conserved first and last residue. Each record gives: J gene, D gene, V gene, clone size, CDR3 protein, CDR3 DNA. D genes are given only for firm matches. Not all rows give a size; the values are once, few, many and, for expanded clones, a class.

j_gene: TRBJ2-1
d_gene: TRBD2
v_gene: TRBV30
abundance: -
CDR3aa: CAWLGGDEQFF
CDR3nt: TGTGCCTGGTTGGGGGGGGATGAGCAGTTCTTC

j_gene: TRBJ1-2
d_gene: -
v_gene: TRBV18
abundance: -
CDR3aa: CASSPGDSSGYTF
CDR3nt: TGTGCCAGCTCACCCGGAGACAGTAGTGGCTACACCTTC

j_gene: TRBJ1-2
d_gene: -
v_gene: TRBV21-1
abundance: -
CDR3aa: CASSSWTGKDSGANYGYTF
CDR3nt: TGTGCCAGCAGCAGTTGGACAGGGAAAGACAGCGGAGCTAACTATGGCTACACCTTC

j_gene: TRBJ1-1
d_gene: -
v_gene: TRBV5-8
abundance: once
CDR3aa: CASSTGTVGDTEAFF
CDR3nt: TGTGCCAGCAGCACCGGGACTGTGGGCGACACTGAAGCTTTCTTT

j_gene: TRBJ2-2
d_gene: -
v_gene: TRBV4-2
abundance: -
CDR3aa: CASSHFGRMRTGELFF
CDR3nt: TGTGCCAGCAGCCACTTTGGGAGAATGAGGACCGGGGAGCTGTTTTTT

j_gene: TRBJ2-6
d_gene: TRBD1
v_gene: TRBV7-3
abundance: -
CDR3aa: CASSVTGGSGANVLTF
CDR3nt: TGTGCCAGCAGCGTTACAGGGGGCTCTGGGGCCAACGTCCTGACTTTC

j_gene: TRBJ2-1
d_gene: TRBD2
v_gene: TRBV28
abundance: once
CDR3aa: CASTESGGGRNEQFF
CDR3nt: TGTGCCAGCACCGAAAGTGGGGGGGGGAGGAATGAGCAGTTCTTC

j_gene: TRBJ2-2
d_gene: -
v_gene: TRBV5-4
abundance: -
CDR3aa: CASSLGNPTIGGELFF
CDR3nt: TGTGCCAGCAGCTTGGGAAACCCTACTATAGGCGGGGAGCTGTTTTTT

j_gene: TRBJ1-5
d_gene: -
v_gene: TRBV11-2
abundance: -
CDR3aa: CASSPDTHQPQHF
CDR3nt: TGTGCCAGCAGCCCCGACACTCATCAGCCCCAGCATTTT

j_gene: TRBJ2-3
d_gene: -
v_gene: TRBV18
abundance: -
CDR3aa: CASSPTTMNRNTDTQYF
CDR3nt: TGTGCCAGCTCTCCAACCACTATGAATAGGAACACAGATACGCAGTATTTT

j_gene: TRBJ2-1
d_gene: TRBD2
v_gene: TRBV30
abundance: -
CDR3aa: CAWSVVVGAGPYNEQFF
CDR3nt: TGTGCCTGGAGTGTTGTCGTAGGAGCGGGGCCCTACAATGAGCAGTTCTTC

j_gene: TRBJ2-2
d_gene: -
v_gene: TRBV10-3
abundance: -
CDR3aa: CAISFSLEATGELFF
CDR3nt: TGTGCCATCAGTTTCTCTTTAGAAGCTACCGGGGAGCTGTTTTTT

j_gene: TRBJ2-3
d_gene: -
v_gene: TRBV7-2
abundance: -
CDR3aa: CASKYSRDTQYF
CDR3nt: TGTGCCAGCAAATACTCCAGAGATACGCAGTATTTT

j_gene: TRBJ2-2
d_gene: TRBD2
v_gene: TRBV5-1
abundance: -
CDR3aa: CASSREGLGTGELFF
CDR3nt: TGCGCCAGCAGCCGGGAGGGCCTAGGGACCGGGGAGCTGTTTTTT

j_gene: TRBJ2-1
d_gene: -
v_gene: TRBV2
abundance: -
CDR3aa: CASSGQIDLEQFF
CDR3nt: TGTGCCAGCAGTGGCCAAATAGATCTTGAGCAGTTCTTC

j_gene: TRBJ2-7
d_gene: -
v_gene: TRBV30
abundance: -
CDR3aa: CAWSQFTGSSEQYF
CDR3nt: TGTGCCTGGAGCCAATTCACAGGGTCGAGCGAGCAGTACTTC

j_gene: TRBJ1-2
d_gene: TRBD1
v_gene: TRBV7-2
abundance: -
CDR3aa: CASSLVPVQGRYTF
CDR3nt: TGTGCCAGCAGCTTAGTACCCGTACAGGGGCGCTACACCTTC

j_gene: TRBJ1-1
d_gene: -
v_gene: TRBV20-1
abundance: -
CDR3aa: CSGGRNTEAFF
CDR3nt: TGCAGTGGGGGCCGAAACACTGAAGCTTTCTTT

j_gene: TRBJ2-2
d_gene: TRBD1
v_gene: TRBV14
abundance: -
CDR3aa: CASNPGGVDTGELFF
CDR3nt: TGTGCCAGCAACCCAGGGGGAGTAGACACCGGGGAGCTGTTTTTT

j_gene: TRBJ2-1
d_gene: TRBD2
v_gene: TRBV28
abundance: -
CDR3aa: CATLAGGRSGSSYNEQFF
CDR3nt: TGTGCCACACTAGCGGGAGGGCGATCGGGAAGCTCCTACAATGAGCAGTTCTTC

j_gene: TRBJ2-3
d_gene: TRBD2
v_gene: TRBV4-3
abundance: once
CDR3aa: CASSQEVAGGVGDTQYF
CDR3nt: TGCGCCAGCAGCCAAGAAGTAGCGGGAGGAGTGGGGGATACGCAGTATTTT

j_gene: TRBJ1-4
d_gene: TRBD1
v_gene: TRBV7-9
abundance: -
CDR3aa: CASSLAGTVEEKLFF
CDR3nt: TGTGCCAGCAGCTTAGCTGGGACAGTCGAGGAAAAACTGTTTTTT

j_gene: TRBJ2-2
d_gene: TRBD2
v_gene: TRBV9
abundance: -
CDR3aa: CASSVGTSGNTGELFF
CDR3nt: TGTGCCAGCAGCGTAGGGACTAGCGGCAACACCGGGGAGCTGTTTTTT

j_gene: TRBJ2-7
d_gene: -
v_gene: TRBV27
abundance: -
CDR3aa: CASRAGGTYEQYF
CDR3nt: TGTGCCAGCAGAGCTGGGGGTACCTACGAGCAGTACTTC

j_gene: TRBJ2-7
d_gene: TRBD1
v_gene: TRBV19
abundance: few
CDR3aa: CASSLGQAPYEQYF
CDR3nt: TGTGCCAGTAGTCTAGGACAGGCCCCCTACGAGCAGTACTTC

j_gene: TRBJ2-2
d_gene: -
v_gene: TRBV5-1
abundance: -
CDR3aa: CASSLTRGPNTGELFF
CDR3nt: TGCGCCAGCAGCCTAACCAGGGGACCGAACACCGGGGAGCTGTTTTTT

j_gene: TRBJ2-7
d_gene: TRBD2
v_gene: TRBV27
abundance: -
CDR3aa: CASSPSGQTGTRPYEQYF
CDR3nt: TGTGCCAGCAGCCCCTCGGGCCAAACCGGGACTAGACCATACGAGCAGTACTTC

j_gene: TRBJ2-2
d_gene: -
v_gene: TRBV4-1
abundance: -
CDR3aa: CASSLMAYTGELFF
CDR3nt: TGCGCCAGCAGCCTGATGGCTTACACCGGGGAGCTGTTTTTT

j_gene: TRBJ1-1
d_gene: -
v_gene: TRBV10-1
abundance: -
CDR3aa: CASSENRDMNTEAFF
CDR3nt: TGCGCCAGCAGTGAGAACAGGGACATGAACACTGAAGCTTTCTTT

j_gene: TRBJ2-5
d_gene: -
v_gene: TRBV5-1
abundance: -
CDR3aa: CASSLGRVEETQYF
CDR3nt: TGCGCCAGCAGCTTGGGCCGGGTGGAGGAGACCCAGTACTTC

j_gene: TRBJ2-2
d_gene: -
v_gene: TRBV7-3
abundance: -
CDR3aa: CASSPSKGWAHTGELFF
CDR3nt: TGTGCCAGCAGCCCTTCAAAGGGGTGGGCGCACACCGGGGAGCTGTTTTTT

j_gene: TRBJ2-7
d_gene: -
v_gene: TRBV4-1
abundance: -
CDR3aa: CASSQPTSPYEQYF
CDR3nt: TGCGCCAGCAGCCAACCGACTAGTCCCTACGAGCAGTACTTC

j_gene: TRBJ1-1
d_gene: -
v_gene: TRBV5-1
abundance: -
CDR3aa: CASSITGSLNTEAFF
CDR3nt: TGCGCCAGCAGCATTACCGGGTCCCTAAACACTGAAGCTTTCTTT

j_gene: TRBJ2-7
d_gene: -
v_gene: TRBV4-2
abundance: -
CDR3aa: CASSREGIGAAYEQYF
CDR3nt: TGTGCCAGCAGCCGCGAGGGTATCGGGGCTGCCTACGAGCAGTACTTC

j_gene: TRBJ2-5
d_gene: TRBD2
v_gene: TRBV4-2
abundance: -
CDR3aa: CASSTRTSGRGETQYF
CDR3nt: TGTGCCAGCAGCACCCGGACTAGCGGGAGGGGGGAGACCCAGTACTTC

j_gene: TRBJ2-7
d_gene: -
v_gene: TRBV19
abundance: -
CDR3aa: CASSSSGTAARQYF
CDR3nt: TGTGCCAGTAGCAGTTCAGGGACCGCGGCCCGGCAGTACTTC

j_gene: TRBJ2-1
d_gene: TRBD2
v_gene: TRBV9
abundance: -
CDR3aa: CASSGLAGEPGEQFF
CDR3nt: TGTGCCAGCAGCGGGCTAGCGGGAGAGCCTGGTGAGCAGTTCTTC

j_gene: TRBJ2-7
d_gene: -
v_gene: TRBV4-1
abundance: -
CDR3aa: CASTGRTPGEQYF
CDR3nt: TGCGCCAGCACTGGGCGGACGCCTGGCGAGCAGTACTTC

j_gene: TRBJ2-6
d_gene: -
v_gene: TRBV7-3
abundance: -
CDR3aa: CASSLTEGANVLTF
CDR3nt: TGTGCCAGCAGCTTAACTGAAGGGGCCAACGTCCTGACTTTC

j_gene: TRBJ2-6
d_gene: -
v_gene: TRBV18
abundance: -
CDR3aa: CASSPPVGLSYGANVLTF
CDR3nt: TGTGCCAGCTCACCACCGGTGGGCCTGAGTTATGGGGCCAACGTCCTGACTTTC

j_gene: TRBJ1-3
d_gene: -
v_gene: TRBV7-9
abundance: few
CDR3aa: CASSPRVVGEIGNTIYF
CDR3nt: TGTGCCAGCAGCCCTCGCGTGGTAGGGGAGATTGGAAACACCATATATTTT

j_gene: TRBJ1-4
d_gene: -
v_gene: TRBV19
abundance: -
CDR3aa: CASSSGATNEKLFF
CDR3nt: TGTGCCAGCAGTTCGGGGGCGACTAATGAAAAACTGTTTTTT

j_gene: TRBJ2-7
d_gene: -
v_gene: TRBV30
abundance: -
CDR3aa: CAWSVSTSYEQYF
CDR3nt: TGTGCCTGGAGTGTATCCACCTCCTACGAGCAGTACTTC

j_gene: TRBJ2-7
d_gene: -
v_gene: TRBV4-3
abundance: -
CDR3aa: CASSQDLSSPREQYF
CDR3nt: TGCGCCAGCAGCCAAGATCTCTCATCCCCTCGCGAGCAGTACTTC

j_gene: TRBJ2-3
d_gene: -
v_gene: TRBV13
abundance: -
CDR3aa: CASSIGTDTQYF
CDR3nt: TGTGCCAGCAGCATAGGCACAGATACGCAGTATTTT

j_gene: TRBJ1-1
d_gene: -
v_gene: TRBV25-1
abundance: -
CDR3aa: CASGGSWGDDTEAFF
CDR3nt: TGTGCCAGCGGTGGATCTTGGGGGGATGACACTGAAGCTTTCTTT

j_gene: TRBJ2-1
d_gene: TRBD1
v_gene: TRBV6-6
abundance: -
CDR3aa: CASSWGQNNNEQFF
CDR3nt: TGTGCCAGCAGCTGGGGACAGAATAACAATGAGCAGTTCTTC

j_gene: TRBJ1-1
d_gene: -
v_gene: TRBV9
abundance: -
CDR3aa: CASSVQTNTEAFF
CDR3nt: TGTGCCAGCAGCGTACAGACGAACACTGAAGCTTTCTTT

j_gene: TRBJ1-4
d_gene: TRBD1
v_gene: TRBV5-1
abundance: -
CDR3aa: CASSLEGQLSTNEKLFF
CDR3nt: TGCGCCAGCAGCTTGGAGGGACAGCTTTCAACTAATGAAAAACTGTTTTTT

j_gene: TRBJ2-7
d_gene: TRBD2
v_gene: TRBV7-9
abundance: -
CDR3aa: CASSTPTSGRSGEQYF
CDR3nt: TGTGCCAGCAGCACCCCGACTAGCGGGAGGTCGGGGGAGCAGTACTTC

j_gene: TRBJ2-1
d_gene: TRBD2
v_gene: TRBV27
abundance: -
CDR3aa: CASSLLLAGRYNEQFF
CDR3nt: TGTGCCAGCAGTTTGTTGCTAGCGGGCAGATACAATGAGCAGTTCTTC

j_gene: TRBJ1-1
d_gene: -
v_gene: TRBV7-2
abundance: -
CDR3aa: CASSLIRSSWNTEAFF
CDR3nt: TGTGCCAGCAGCTTAATTCGGTCATCATGGAACACTGAAGCTTTCTTT

j_gene: TRBJ2-3
d_gene: -
v_gene: TRBV5-1
abundance: once
CDR3aa: CASSLVGGPTDTQYF
CDR3nt: TGCGCCAGCAGCTTGGTGGGGGGCCCCACAGATACGCAGTATTTT

j_gene: TRBJ1-2
d_gene: -
v_gene: TRBV19
abundance: once
CDR3aa: CASTVGTGLYGYTF
CDR3nt: TGTGCCAGTACCGTTGGTACAGGCCTTTATGGCTACACCTTC